The clone carrying this TCR beta chain was observed a handful of times. Unique molecular identifiers were incorporated into the prepared TCRbeta library. From the PCR reads, TCRdb called clonotypes with MiXCR, one entry per CDR3 protein. This repertoire shows 500,000 to 600,000 distinct CDR3 sequences, around a third found once; its top ten account for 2% to 2.5%. This entry comes from a study of T-cell reconstitution after alpha-beta-depleted transplantation in children. This sequence originates from a human donor who donated a stem cell graft to a child with aplastic anemia. The sample in question was PBMCs from the stem cell graft donor, obtained from the stem cell graft.

This CDR3 is CATSRAHRDNSPLHF. CDR3 DNA sequence: TGTGCCACCAGCAGAGCCCACAGGGATAATTCACCCCTCCACTTT. The rearrangement links TRBV15 to TRBJ1-6; a weak D match, TRBD1 (6 bases). The germline V gene has CDR1 LNHNV and CDR2 YYDKDF (reference sequence). V shed 1 base and J shed 5 bases, with 9 bases lying between them. The CDR3 runs to 15 residues.